The rows below give T cell receptor beta chains drawn from one sample of a study of T cells in localized non-small cell lung cancer. TCRdb's table, derived via immunoSEQ multiplex PCR, lists solely in-frame clones and lacks some. The table records over 30,000 clones, roughly three quarters of them present only once. The sequencing used peripheral blood, collected before any cancer treatment. These receptors all come from a male donor aged 60 or over with stage II squamous cell lung carcinoma. Each CDR3 is given with its conserved first and last residue. Each record gives: CDR3 DNA, CDR3 protein, clone size, J gene, D gene, V gene. The D gene is left open where the match is weak. Where a row states a size, it is once, few, many or the class of an expanded clone; other rows omit it.

CDR3nt: TGCGCCAGCGCGCTTCGGGGACAGTCCCGGGATACGCAGTATTTT
CDR3aa: CASALRGQSRDTQYF
abundance: -
j_gene: TRBJ2-3
d_gene: TRBD1
v_gene: TRBV5-1

CDR3nt: TGCGCCAGCACCGAATGGGGACAGGGAGCTGAAAAACTGTTTTTT
CDR3aa: CASTEWGQGAEKLFF
abundance: -
j_gene: TRBJ1-4
d_gene: TRBD1
v_gene: TRBV5-1

CDR3nt: TGCAGCGTTGTGGGGGCCGCAGGGTGGGACTATGGCTACACCTTC
CDR3aa: CSVVGAAGWDYGYTF
abundance: -
j_gene: TRBJ1-2
d_gene: -
v_gene: TRBV29-1

CDR3nt: TGTGCCAGCAGCTTAGATCGAGGGACAATTACACCCCTCCACTTT
CDR3aa: CASSLDRGTITPLHF
abundance: -
j_gene: TRBJ1-6
d_gene: -
v_gene: TRBV4-2

CDR3nt: TGTGCCAGCAGTGGACAGGGTGGCCCTTTGGAGCAGTACTTC
CDR3aa: CASSGQGGPLEQYF
abundance: once
j_gene: TRBJ2-7
d_gene: TRBD1
v_gene: TRBV6-1

CDR3nt: TGTGCCAGCAGCCCCGGACAGGGTGGTGGGGAAAAACTGTTTTTT
CDR3aa: CASSPGQGGGEKLFF
abundance: -
j_gene: TRBJ1-4
d_gene: TRBD1
v_gene: TRBV7-6

CDR3nt: TGTGCCAGCAGCTTACCCACAGGGAGCACTGAAGCTTTCTTT
CDR3aa: CASSLPTGSTEAFF
abundance: -
j_gene: TRBJ1-1
d_gene: -
v_gene: TRBV11-2

CDR3nt: TGTGCCAGCAGCTTAGAACAGATCTACGAGCAGTACTTC
CDR3aa: CASSLEQIYEQYF
abundance: -
j_gene: TRBJ2-7
d_gene: -
v_gene: TRBV11-2

CDR3nt: TGTGCCAGCAGCTTACAGGGTAGGCTCACCGGGGAGCTGTTTTTT
CDR3aa: CASSLQGRLTGELFF
abundance: -
j_gene: TRBJ2-2
d_gene: -
v_gene: TRBV11-2

CDR3nt: TGTGCCAGCAGTGAACACCAGAACACAGATACGCAGTATTTT
CDR3aa: CASSEHQNTDTQYF
abundance: -
j_gene: TRBJ2-3
d_gene: -
v_gene: TRBV6-1

CDR3nt: TGCGCCAGCAGGCTGGCCGTTTCAGGGGATGGCTACACCTTC
CDR3aa: CASRLAVSGDGYTF
abundance: -
j_gene: TRBJ1-2
d_gene: -
v_gene: TRBV5-1

CDR3nt: TGTGCCAGCAGCTTGGTCACGCTCAAGGGAGAGCAGTACTTC
CDR3aa: CASSLVTLKGEQYF
abundance: once
j_gene: TRBJ2-7
d_gene: -
v_gene: TRBV5-8

CDR3nt: TGTGCCAGCAGCGTAGGAGCGACCGCCGGGGGAGAGACCCAGTACTTC
CDR3aa: CASSVGATAGGETQYF
abundance: -
j_gene: TRBJ2-5
d_gene: -
v_gene: TRBV9

CDR3nt: TGTGCCAGCAGTCCGGAGTGGTCTGGAAACACCATATATTTT
CDR3aa: CASSPEWSGNTIYF
abundance: -
j_gene: TRBJ1-3
d_gene: -
v_gene: TRBV2

CDR3nt: TGTGCCAGCAGGGAAGGCGGGACAGCATCGAGCGGAGCTACAGATACGCAGTATTTT
CDR3aa: CASREGGTASSGATDTQYF
abundance: once
j_gene: TRBJ2-3
d_gene: -
v_gene: TRBV28

CDR3nt: TGTGCCAGCAGTTACGGGGCAGGAGGGACCGGGGAGCTGTTTTTT
CDR3aa: CASSYGAGGTGELFF
abundance: -
j_gene: TRBJ2-2
d_gene: -
v_gene: TRBV6-6

CDR3nt: TGTGCCAGCAGCACACAGGGAACTGGAAACACCATATATTTT
CDR3aa: CASSTQGTGNTIYF
abundance: -
j_gene: TRBJ1-3
d_gene: -
v_gene: TRBV9

CDR3nt: TGTGCCAGCAGCTTTGACGGAAATCAGCCCCAGCATTTT
CDR3aa: CASSFDGNQPQHF
abundance: -
j_gene: TRBJ1-5
d_gene: -
v_gene: TRBV7-9

CDR3nt: TGTGCCAGCAGTGAAGTAGGGACCCAGTACTTC
CDR3aa: CASSEVGTQYF
abundance: -
j_gene: TRBJ2-5
d_gene: -
v_gene: TRBV25-1

CDR3nt: TGTGCCGGTAAACAGGGGGGCACTGAAGCTTTCTTT
CDR3aa: CAGKQGGTEAFF
abundance: -
j_gene: TRBJ1-1
d_gene: TRBD1
v_gene: TRBV30

CDR3nt: TGTGCCAGCAGCGTAGATCCCGGGGATGGCTCTGGAAACACCATATATTTT
CDR3aa: CASSVDPGDGSGNTIYF
abundance: -
j_gene: TRBJ1-3
d_gene: -
v_gene: TRBV9

CDR3nt: TGTGCCAGCAGCTTCCGTGGGGCGGACGGGGCCAACGTCCTGACTTTC
CDR3aa: CASSFRGADGANVLTF
abundance: many
j_gene: TRBJ2-6
d_gene: -
v_gene: TRBV7-3

CDR3nt: TGTGCCAGTAGTCCAGGGCGACAGGGGAGGACTGAAGCTTTCTTT
CDR3aa: CASSPGRQGRTEAFF
abundance: -
j_gene: TRBJ1-1
d_gene: TRBD1
v_gene: TRBV19

CDR3nt: TGTGCCAGCAGCCAAAAGGGAGGACTAGCGGGACAAGAGACCCAGTACTTC
CDR3aa: CASSQKGGLAGQETQYF
abundance: -
j_gene: TRBJ2-5
d_gene: TRBD2
v_gene: TRBV14

CDR3nt: TGCGCCAGCAGCCCAGGACAGTTTTTAGGTACGCAGTATTTT
CDR3aa: CASSPGQFLGTQYF
abundance: -
j_gene: TRBJ2-3
d_gene: -
v_gene: TRBV5-1

CDR3nt: TGTGCCAGCAGCGTAGAGGGACTAGCGTTGAGTGATACGCAGTATTTT
CDR3aa: CASSVEGLALSDTQYF
abundance: -
j_gene: TRBJ2-3
d_gene: TRBD2
v_gene: TRBV9

CDR3nt: TGTGCCAGCAGTGAACATCCGCAAGAGACCCAGTACTTC
CDR3aa: CASSEHPQETQYF
abundance: -
j_gene: TRBJ2-5
d_gene: -
v_gene: TRBV2

CDR3nt: TGTGCCAGCAGCCATCCCCCCGGTGAAGCTTTCTTT
CDR3aa: CASSHPPGEAFF
abundance: few
j_gene: TRBJ1-1
d_gene: -
v_gene: TRBV6-5

CDR3nt: TGTGCCAGCAGCTTTTCGGGGCAGGGGGAGACCCAGTACTTC
CDR3aa: CASSFSGQGETQYF
abundance: -
j_gene: TRBJ2-5
d_gene: -
v_gene: TRBV7-9

CDR3nt: TGTGCCAGCAGTGAATATCCCTCGGGGGGCACTGAAGCTTTCTTT
CDR3aa: CASSEYPSGGTEAFF
abundance: -
j_gene: TRBJ1-1
d_gene: -
v_gene: TRBV2

CDR3nt: TGTGCCAGCAGTGAAAGAGGGCAGGGGACAGGGAACCATCAGCCCCAGCATTTT
CDR3aa: CASSERGQGTGNHQPQHF
abundance: -
j_gene: TRBJ1-5
d_gene: TRBD1
v_gene: TRBV6-1

CDR3nt: TGTGCCAGCAGCTTGGCGGGCGGGAATCAGCCCCAGCATTTT
CDR3aa: CASSLAGGNQPQHF
abundance: -
j_gene: TRBJ1-5
d_gene: -
v_gene: TRBV5-5

CDR3nt: TGCGCCAGCAGCTTGGCGGCTTCCCTTCCTGAAGCTTTCTTT
CDR3aa: CASSLAASLPEAFF
abundance: few
j_gene: TRBJ1-1
d_gene: -
v_gene: TRBV5-1

CDR3nt: TGTGCCAGCAGCTCTCTGGGCGGCTACACCTTC
CDR3aa: CASSSLGGYTF
abundance: -
j_gene: TRBJ1-2
d_gene: -
v_gene: TRBV11-2

CDR3nt: TGTGCCAGTAGTATAGGTGGAGAAGGCTACGAGCAGTACTTC
CDR3aa: CASSIGGEGYEQYF
abundance: -
j_gene: TRBJ2-7
d_gene: -
v_gene: TRBV19

CDR3nt: TGTGCCAGCAGCACTGGGACAGTTTACACAGATACGCAGTATTTT
CDR3aa: CASSTGTVYTDTQYF
abundance: -
j_gene: TRBJ2-3
d_gene: TRBD1
v_gene: TRBV5-6

CDR3nt: TGTGCCAGCAGCTTCAGGGCGGGGGAAAAACTGTTTTTT
CDR3aa: CASSFRAGEKLFF
abundance: -
j_gene: TRBJ1-4
d_gene: -
v_gene: TRBV7-6

CDR3nt: TGTGCCAGCAGCCCCCTAGCGGGGGGGTCCAATGAGCAGTTCTTC
CDR3aa: CASSPLAGGSNEQFF
abundance: -
j_gene: TRBJ2-1
d_gene: TRBD2
v_gene: TRBV6-5

CDR3nt: TGCGCCAGCAGTCAAGGGGGGAGCTCCTACAATGAGCAGTTCTTC
CDR3aa: CASSQGGSSYNEQFF
abundance: -
j_gene: TRBJ2-1
d_gene: -
v_gene: TRBV23-1

CDR3nt: TGTGCCAGCAGCGTAGACAGGAACACTGAAGCTTTCTTT
CDR3aa: CASSVDRNTEAFF
abundance: few
j_gene: TRBJ1-1
d_gene: -
v_gene: TRBV9

CDR3nt: TGTGCCAGCAGCCCTACCGGGGAACACTATGGCTACACCTTC
CDR3aa: CASSPTGEHYGYTF
abundance: -
j_gene: TRBJ1-2
d_gene: -
v_gene: TRBV7-9

CDR3nt: TGTGCCAGCAGCATAAAAGAGACCCAGTACTTC
CDR3aa: CASSIKETQYF
abundance: -
j_gene: TRBJ2-5
d_gene: -
v_gene: TRBV27

CDR3nt: TGTGCCAGCAGTGAAGACGCCAGGGGTTCTGGGACCCAGTACTTC
CDR3aa: CASSEDARGSGTQYF
abundance: -
j_gene: TRBJ2-5
d_gene: -
v_gene: TRBV2

CDR3nt: TGTGCCAGCTCACCAAGGGCAAGGGAAGGCTACACCTTC
CDR3aa: CASSPRAREGYTF
abundance: -
j_gene: TRBJ1-2
d_gene: -
v_gene: TRBV18

CDR3nt: TGTGCTAGCAGCTTAGGGACAGGGAGTAGGGAGACCCAGTACTTC
CDR3aa: CASSLGTGSRETQYF
abundance: once
j_gene: TRBJ2-5
d_gene: TRBD1
v_gene: TRBV7-7

CDR3nt: TGTGCCAGCTCTGAGACAGGGGGAGATTATGGCTACACCTTC
CDR3aa: CASSETGGDYGYTF
abundance: -
j_gene: TRBJ1-2
d_gene: TRBD1
v_gene: TRBV18

CDR3nt: TGTGCCACCAGCAGGAGGAGGACGGGGACAGTGAACACTGAAGCTTTCTTT
CDR3aa: CATSRRRTGTVNTEAFF
abundance: -
j_gene: TRBJ1-1
d_gene: TRBD1
v_gene: TRBV15

CDR3nt: TGTGCCAGCAGGCCTCCGACAGGGACTAATGAAAAACTGTTTTTT
CDR3aa: CASRPPTGTNEKLFF
abundance: -
j_gene: TRBJ1-4
d_gene: TRBD1
v_gene: TRBV6-1

CDR3nt: TGTGCCAGCAGCTTAGGCACAGGGAGTACTGAAGCTTTCTTT
CDR3aa: CASSLGTGSTEAFF
abundance: -
j_gene: TRBJ1-1
d_gene: -
v_gene: TRBV7-8

CDR3nt: TGTGCCAGCAGCCAAGAGGGATACAGTCAAGAGACCCAGTACTTC
CDR3aa: CASSQEGYSQETQYF
abundance: -
j_gene: TRBJ2-5
d_gene: -
v_gene: TRBV4-2

CDR3nt: TGTGCCAGTAGTATCCGGGGAGACACTGAAGCTTTCTTT
CDR3aa: CASSIRGDTEAFF
abundance: -
j_gene: TRBJ1-1
d_gene: -
v_gene: TRBV19

CDR3nt: TGTGCCAGCACGTACAGGATAGGGCCCCAAGGGGCCAACGTCCTGACTTTC
CDR3aa: CASTYRIGPQGANVLTF
abundance: once
j_gene: TRBJ2-6
d_gene: -
v_gene: TRBV27

CDR3nt: TGCGCCAGCAGCCAAGAGAGGATTAAAAGGGGAGTGAGCCCTGAAGCTTTCTTT
CDR3aa: CASSQERIKRGVSPEAFF
abundance: -
j_gene: TRBJ1-1
d_gene: -
v_gene: TRBV4-1

CDR3nt: TGTGCCAGCAGTGAAGCGCGGATCGACAGGAATTCACCCCTCCACTTT
CDR3aa: CASSEARIDRNSPLHF
abundance: -
j_gene: TRBJ1-6
d_gene: -
v_gene: TRBV2

CDR3nt: TGTGCCAGCAGCTTACTGGAAGACACCGGGGAGCTGTTTTTT
CDR3aa: CASSLLEDTGELFF
abundance: -
j_gene: TRBJ2-2
d_gene: -
v_gene: TRBV7-6

CDR3nt: TGCGCCAGCAGCTTGGGATGGCTAGCGGGAGCGAACGAGCAGTACTTC
CDR3aa: CASSLGWLAGANEQYF
abundance: -
j_gene: TRBJ2-7
d_gene: TRBD2
v_gene: TRBV5-1

CDR3nt: TGTGCCAGCTCACCACGAAGGACTTCTACTCTCTACAATGAGCAGTTCTTC
CDR3aa: CASSPRRTSTLYNEQFF
abundance: -
j_gene: TRBJ2-1
d_gene: -
v_gene: TRBV18